Listed below are T cell receptor beta chains from one sample, sequenced in a study of blood T cell repertoires in COVID-19. Profiled with immunoSEQ multiplex PCR; TCRdb holds only in-frame clones, not every one. The sample carries 100,000 to 150,000 clones, approximately 88% recorded once. Material for sequencing was peripheral blood. The receptors were gathered from a woman aged 25-40 years who had recovered from COVID-19. Both conserved end residues are part of each CDR3. A D gene is named only where the DNA matches it firmly. Clone sizes are given selectively: once, few, many, or a class where the clone is expanded.

TRBV5-4,TRBD2,TRBJ2-3,NA,CASSLVQLAGSTDTQYF,TGTGCCAGCAGCTTGGTTCAGCTAGCGGGTAGCACAGATACGCAGTATTTT
TRBV12-3/TRBV12-4,NA,TRBJ1-2,NA,CASSRQPYYGYTF,TGTGCCAGCAGTAGACAGCCCTATTATGGCTACACCTTC
TRBV1,NA,TRBJ2-3,NA,CTSSLANTQYF,TGCACCAGCAGCCTAGCGAATACGCAGTATTTT
TRBV7-7,TRBD1,TRBJ2-5,NA,CASSLGAGGSETQYF,TGTGCTAGCAGCTTAGGGGCAGGGGGCAGTGAGACCCAGTACTTC
TRBV24-1,NA,TRBJ2-3,NA,CATSDSTGGSADTQYF,TGTGCCACCAGTGATTCGACTGGGGGGTCGGCAGATACGCAGTATTTT
TRBV9,NA,TRBJ2-2,NA,CASSSQGGRNTGELFF,TGTGCCAGCAGCAGCCAGGGGGGCCGCAACACCGGGGAGCTGTTTTTT
TRBV10-3,TRBD2,TRBJ2-1,NA,CAIKGEAGGFYNEQFF,TGTGCCATCAAAGGAGAAGCGGGGGGATTTTACAATGAGCAGTTCTTC
TRBV7-8,NA,TRBJ1-6,NA,CASSLFGFRDRNSPLHF,TGTGCCAGCAGCTTATTTGGGTTCCGTGACAGAAACTCACCCCTCCACTTT
TRBV30,TRBD1,TRBJ1-3,NA,CAWGEGQPGNTIYF,TGTGCCTGGGGGGAGGGACAGCCTGGAAACACCATATATTTT
TRBV6-4,TRBD2,TRBJ2-3,NA,CASSDPQRGDDTQYF,TGTGCCAGCAGTGACCCCCAGCGGGGGGACGATACGCAGTATTTT
TRBV29-1,TRBD1,TRBJ1-2,NA,CSASGQGDYGYTF,TGCAGCGCTTCAGGACAGGGTGACTATGGCTACACCTTC
TRBV19,NA,TRBJ1-3,NA,CASSVDRRNTIYF,TGTGCCAGTAGTGTGGACAGAAGAAACACCATATATTTT
TRBV7-4,TRBD1,TRBJ1-5,NA,CASSAGQGDQPQHF,TGTGCCAGCAGCGCCGGACAGGGAGATCAGCCCCAGCATTTT
TRBV19,NA,TRBJ1-5,NA,CASWGGRSNQPQHF,TGTGCCAGTTGGGGGGGACGTAGCAATCAGCCCCAGCATTTT
TRBV2,TRBD1,TRBJ2-7,NA,CASSPGTGGYEQYF,TGTGCCAGCAGTCCCGGGACAGGGGGATACGAGCAGTACTTC
TRBV9,NA,TRBJ2-1,once,CASSVEGRGEQFF,TGTGCCAGCAGCGTAGAGGGAAGGGGAGAGCAGTTCTTC
TRBV14,NA,TRBJ2-1,once,CASSQDVLSYNEQFF,TGTGCCAGCAGCCAAGACGTCCTCTCCTACAATGAGCAGTTCTTC
TRBV5-4,TRBD2,TRBJ2-2,NA,CASSWGLAGAGELFF,TGTGCCAGCAGCTGGGGACTAGCGGGAGCCGGGGAGCTGTTTTTT
TRBV6-1,NA,TRBJ1-2,NA,CASSEGSRANYGYTF,TGTGCCAGCAGTGAAGGGAGCAGGGCTAACTATGGCTACACCTTC
TRBV7-8,NA,TRBJ1-1,NA,CASSFEAYTEAFF,TGTGCCAGCAGCTTCGAGGCGTACACTGAAGCTTTCTTT
TRBV30,NA,TRBJ1-6,NA,CAWGLGDWGSYNSPLHF,TGTGCCTGGGGATTAGGGGATTGGGGATCCTATAATTCACCCCTCCACTTT
TRBV3-1/TRBV3-2,NA,TRBJ1-6,few,CASSQGTESAPLHF,TGTGCCAGCAGCCAAGGTACAGAATCAGCACCCCTCCACTTT
TRBV4-1,TRBD2,TRBJ2-1,NA,CASSQESSGRRNEQFF,TGCGCCAGCAGCCAAGAATCTAGCGGGAGACGCAATGAGCAGTTCTTC
TRBV27,TRBD2,TRBJ2-7,NA,CASSLTLAGAGGEQYF,TGTGCCAGCAGTTTAACTCTAGCGGGAGCTGGTGGTGAGCAGTACTTC
TRBV28,TRBD1,TRBJ1-2,NA,CASRILSGTGYDGYTF,TGTGCCAGCAGAATACTCTCCGGGACAGGGTATGATGGCTACACCTTC
TRBV6-6,TRBD1,TRBJ2-6,NA,CASSPGQAFSGANVLTF,TGTGCCAGCAGTCCGGGACAGGCCTTCTCTGGGGCCAACGTCCTGACTTTC
TRBV7-7,NA,TRBJ1-5,NA,CASSPGKDSNQPQHF,TGTGCTAGCAGCCCCGGGAAGGATAGCAATCAGCCCCAGCATTTT
TRBV9,TRBD1,TRBJ2-2,NA,CASSDPDRANTGELFF,TGTGCCAGCAGCGACCCAGACAGGGCAAACACCGGGGAGCTGTTTTTT
TRBV19,TRBD2,TRBJ2-2,NA,CASTTSGNTGELFF,TGTGCCAGTACTACTAGCGGCAACACCGGGGAGCTGTTTTTT
TRBV10-2,TRBD2,TRBJ2-1,NA,CASREGREPSDEQFF,TGCGCCAGCAGAGAGGGGCGGGAGCCTAGTGATGAGCAGTTCTTC
TRBV20-1,NA,TRBJ2-1,once,CSARWGDEQFF,TGCAGTGCTAGATGGGGAGATGAGCAGTTCTTC
TRBV2,NA,TRBJ2-7,NA,CASSVKTGIGSEQYF,TGTGCCAGCAGTGTGAAGACCGGGATAGGATCCGAGCAGTACTTC
TRBV28,NA,TRBJ1-2,NA,CASSLFGSSNYGYTF,TGTGCCAGCAGTTTATTTGGGAGTTCTAACTATGGCTACACCTTC
TRBV27,NA,TRBJ1-1,few,CASSPHGTQAGYTEAFF,TGTGCCAGCAGTCCCCACGGGACCCAGGCGGGATACACTGAAGCTTTCTTT
TRBV5-1,NA,TRBJ2-6,NA,CASSRDGGSGANVLTF,TGCGCCAGCAGCCGGGATGGAGGCTCTGGGGCCAACGTCCTGACTTTC
TRBV4-1,TRBD2,TRBJ2-1,NA,CASSQAQGGGWRGEQFF,TGCGCCAGCAGCCAAGCCCAAGGCGGGGGGTGGAGAGGTGAGCAGTTCTTC
TRBV2,TRBD1,TRBJ2-1,NA,CASSEYTGGYEQFF,TGTGCCAGCAGTGAATATACAGGGGGCTATGAGCAGTTCTTC
TRBV18,NA,TRBJ1-5,NA,CASSPNPQSNQPQHF,TGTGCCAGCTCACCAAACCCCCAGTCGAATCAGCCCCAGCATTTT
TRBV29-1,NA,TRBJ1-1,NA,CSGRDTNTEAFF,TGCAGCGGTCGGGACACGAACACTGAAGCTTTCTTT
TRBV6-5,NA,TRBJ2-3,NA,CASSLSRDTQYF,TGTGCCAGCAGCCTTTCACGGGATACGCAGTATTTT
TRBV3-1/TRBV3-2,NA,TRBJ1-2,NA,CASSQERRQSGYTF,TGTGCCAGCAGTCAAGAGCGAAGACAGTCCGGCTACACCTTC
TRBV4-1,NA,TRBJ1-2,NA,CASSQERSLIYGYTF,TGCGCCAGCAGCCAAGAGAGGTCCTTGATCTATGGCTACACCTTC
TRBV9,TRBD1,TRBJ1-6,NA,CASSVTGGESSYNSPLHF,TGTGCCAGCAGCGTAACAGGGGGCGAGAGCTCCTATAATTCACCCCTCCACTTT
TRBV10-3,NA,TRBJ1-1,NA,CAISERGNTEAFF,TGTGCCATCAGTGAGCGGGGGAACACTGAAGCTTTCTTT
TRBV5-4,TRBD1,TRBJ2-7,once,CASSVGAGTVLDEQYF,TGTGCCAGCAGCGTTGGAGCCGGGACAGTCCTGGACGAGCAGTACTTC
TRBV9,NA,TRBJ1-3,NA,CASSVSRGNSGNTIYF,TGTGCCAGCAGCGTTTCCAGGGGAAACTCTGGAAACACCATATATTTT
TRBV18,NA,TRBJ1-2,NA,CASSTGQGSYGYTF,TGTGCCAGCTCAACAGGGCAGGGGAGCTATGGCTACACCTTC